Below are 13 T cell receptor beta chains sequenced from a single sample in a study of identical twins. TCRdb used MiXCR to reprocess the 5' RACE reads, holding one entry per CDR3 protein. The table records 240,000 or so distinct CDR3 sequences, 5.5% to 8% of them present only once. These data also featured in a second study, about yellow fever vaccine responses in identical twins.

Input material: memory (CD45RO+) T cells sorted from blood. These receptors all come from a woman younger than 35 in good health.

This clonotype came up a few times. CDR3 region: CASSFGVLAGVETQYF. The CDR3 DNA follows: TGTGCCAGCAGTTTTGGTGTTTTGGCGGGAGTAGAGACCCAGTACTTC. V is TRBV28 and J is TRBJ2-5; 7 nucleotides align to TRBD2. The V gene end was trimmed by 3 bases and the J gene end by 4 bases; junction bases not matched to a gene: 11. The CDR3 is 16 residues long. Per germline, CDR1 MDHEN and CDR2 SYDVKM.

This clonotype appeared a few times. This sequence joins TRBV5-1 and TRBJ2-1; D might be TRBD2 (5 bases). Germline V gene data show CDR1 as SGHRS and CDR2 as YFSETQ. The ends were cut back, 6 bases at V and 6 bases at J, with 25 bases in the middle. The CDR3 covers 17 residues. This chain's CDR3 is CASKRERAVSRVNEQFF. DNA for the CDR3: TGCGCCAGCAAGAGGGAGAGGGCGGTAAGCAGAGTCAATGAGCAGTTCTTC. Together with reference TRBV5-1 and TRBJ2-1, the CDR3 gives the full variable domain: KAGVTQTPRYLIKTRGQQVTLSCSPISGHRSVSWYQQTPGQGLQFLFEYFSETQRNKGNFPGRFSGRQFSNSRSEMNVSTLELGDSALYLCASKRERAVSRVNEQFFGPGTRLTVL.

The rearrangement joins TRBV9 to TRBJ2-1; 9 bases agree with TRBD2. The germline CDR1 and CDR2 sequences are SGDLS and YYNGEE. J gave up 9 bases and V 0 bases, and 7 bases lay outside the gene matches. This CDR3 has 15 residues. The chain's CDR3 is CASSVAAGGPAEQFF. The CDR3 nucleotides read TGTGCCAGCAGCGTAGCTGCGGGAGGGCCTGCTGAGCAGTTCTTC.

This chain connects TRBV7-8 to TRBJ2-2, with D possibly matching TRBD2 (5 bases). Germline assignment: CDR1 SGHVS and CDR2 FQNEAQ. The CDR3 is 15 residues long. Trimming removed 0 bases from V and 3 bases from J, with 8 bases in between. The CDR3 loop reads CASSLAGAYTGELFF. The CDR3 DNA is TGTGCCAGCAGCTTAGCGGGAGCTTACACCGGGGAGCTGTTTTTT.

This clonotype appeared many times. The chain uses TRBV24-1 and TRBJ2-1; D possibly corresponds to TRBD2 (5 bases). Germline values: CDR1 KGHDR, CDR2 SFDVKD. The CDR3 length is 13 residues. With 2 bases removed from V and 6 bases from J, the gap between germline ends came to 7 bases. DNA for the CDR3: TGTGCCACCAGTGATTCCGGACTCAATGAGCAGTTCTTC. Protein sequence: CATSDSGLNEQFF.

This clonotype was counted ten times or more. V and J are TRBV20-1 and TRBJ1-1; D not certain. The V gene's germline CDR1 is DFQATT and CDR2 SNEGSKA (reference sequence). The CDR3 consists of 13 residues. Trimming left V 3 bases short and J 0 bases short, with 8 bases between. The CDR3 region has the DNA TGCAGTGCTAGTAGGGTCATGAACACTGAAGCTTTCTTT. This translates into CSASRVMNTEAFF.

The chain couples TRBV3-1 to TRBJ2-5; the D gene could be TRBD1 or TRBD2 (5 bases each). V was clipped by 2 bases and J by 2 bases, with 6 bases between them. The CDR3 consists of 13 residues. From germline, CDR1 is LGHDT and CDR2 YNNKEL (reference sequence). The CDR3 DNA follows: TGTGCCAGCAGCCAATGGGGGCAAGAGACCCAGTACTTC. It specifies CASSQWGQETQYF.

This sequence joins TRBV4-1 and TRBJ2-2; perhaps TRBD2 as D (6 bases). The germline V and J ends were trimmed by 0 bases and 1 base, with 12 bases remaining between them. Germline values: CDR1 MGHRA, CDR2 YSYEKL. This CDR3 comprises 17 residues. The CDR3 is CASSQDGSGGNTGELFF. CDR3 in DNA: TGCGCCAGCAGCCAAGATGGTAGCGGCGGGAACACCGGGGAGCTGTTTTTT.

This clonotype was seen a handful of times. This sequence joins TRBV5-4 and TRBJ2-3, with 7 bases fitting TRBD1. Losses at the gene ends were 2 bases for V and 2 bases for J; bases not matched to a gene: 2. Per the germline V gene, CDR1 is SGHNT and CDR2 is YYREEE (reference sequence). The CDR3 has 14 amino acids. CDR3 DNA sequence: TGTGCCAGCAGCTTAACAGGGGTCACAGATACGCAGTATTTT. This encodes CASSLTGVTDTQYF.

This clonotype turned up a few times. V and J are TRBV6-1 and TRBJ1-5; D possibly corresponds to TRBD1 (5 bases). Germline CDR1 reads MNHNS; CDR2 reads SASEGT. The CDR3 sequence is 15 residues long. V was trimmed by 9 bases and J by 2 bases, leaving 17 bases between them. The CDR3 here is CASILGGWGNQPQHF. CDR3 coding DNA: TGTGCCAGTATCCTGGGGGGGTGGGGCAATCAGCCCCAGCATTTT.

This chain connects TRBV7-8 to TRBJ2-3; 11 nucleotides line up with TRBD2. The CDR3 consists of 17 residues. From germline, CDR1 is SGHVS and CDR2 FQNEAQ. V shed 5 bases and J 2 bases; nucleotides not matched to a gene: 9. CDR3 loop: CASSAHLAGGDTDTQYF. CDR3 nucleotides: TGTGCCAGCAGCGCCCATCTAGCGGGGGGAGACACAGATACGCAGTATTTT.

This clonotype was counted only a few times. The chain combines TRBV10-3 with TRBJ1-1; 7 bases align to TRBD1. Germline trimming cut 6 bases from V and 2 bases from J; bases unmatched to any gene: 6. This CDR3 has 14 residues. In germline, CDR1 is ENHRY, CDR2 SYGVKD. CDR3 protein: CAISPGQVNTEAFF. The DNA of the CDR3 is TGTGCCATCAGCCCAGGACAGGTTAACACTGAAGCTTTCTTT.

In this sample, this clonotype turned up many times. V is TRBV5-1 and J is TRBJ2-3, with 8 bases matching TRBD1. The CDR3 covers 15 residues. Germline trimming cut 4 bases from V and 3 bases from J; bases unmatched to any gene: 7. The germline V gene encodes CDR1 SGHRS and CDR2 YFSETQ. The CDR3 coding sequence is TGCGCCAGCAGCACCCCGACAGGGGTTACAGATACGCAGTATTTT. It specifies CASSTPTGVTDTQYF.